The text below deals with one TCR beta chain. This sample was taken from a study of technical replicates of blood from a few donors. V trimming: 1 base; J trimming: 1 base; junction bases outside the gene matches: 3. This CDR3 comprises 15 residues. CDR1 SGHRS and CDR2 YFSETQ come from the germline V gene. Sequencing was performed with immunoSEQ multiplex PCR; in TCRdb, only in-frame clones are kept and a portion is missing. The sample lists 65,000 to 95,000 clones, 75% to 95% occurring once. The V call is TRBV5-1, the J call TRBJ2-7; 9 positions agree with TRBD2. The clonotype was recovered from a human donor in good health. Source material: T cells isolated from PBMCs. The CDR3 region has the DNA TGCGCCAGCAGCTTGTCCCTAGCGGGATCCTACGAGCAGTACTTC. Its protein product is CASSLSLAGSYEQYF.